The sequence of this T cell receptor beta chain was determined in a study of persistence of HIV-infected CD4 T cells. Germline loops: CDR1 LNHDA, CDR2 SQIVND (reference sequence). V was pared by 5 bases and J by 4 bases, with 6 bases of the junction left unmatched. This CDR3 has 15 residues. General study results and limits: Within sorted populations, more oligoclonal TCRs accompanied more oligoclonal proviruses.

This clone was picked up a small number of times. Antigen: not known. Sequencing used immunoSEQ version 4 in survey mode. Some clones are missing from TCRdb's copy, which holds only in-frame ones; the method was immunoSEQ multiplex PCR. Of about 28,000 clones in the sample, approximately 80% were seen once. Cells were stimulated with CMV-infected fibroblast lysates at roughly 9.1 ug/mL. Memory cells lacking CD40L and CD69 with high CD45RO were sorted. The rearrangement links TRBV19 to TRBJ1-5; 9 nucleotides agree with TRBD1. This specimen was CD4+ T cells sorted from PBMCs after roughly 18-hour stimulation, taken from a patient who received antiretroviral therapy. The receptor comes from an adult woman with HIV who was CMV-seropositive. DNA of the CDR3: TGTGCCAGTAGTTCCCGGGGGACAGGGAATCAGCCCCAGCATTTT. This gives the protein CASSSRGTGNQPQHF.